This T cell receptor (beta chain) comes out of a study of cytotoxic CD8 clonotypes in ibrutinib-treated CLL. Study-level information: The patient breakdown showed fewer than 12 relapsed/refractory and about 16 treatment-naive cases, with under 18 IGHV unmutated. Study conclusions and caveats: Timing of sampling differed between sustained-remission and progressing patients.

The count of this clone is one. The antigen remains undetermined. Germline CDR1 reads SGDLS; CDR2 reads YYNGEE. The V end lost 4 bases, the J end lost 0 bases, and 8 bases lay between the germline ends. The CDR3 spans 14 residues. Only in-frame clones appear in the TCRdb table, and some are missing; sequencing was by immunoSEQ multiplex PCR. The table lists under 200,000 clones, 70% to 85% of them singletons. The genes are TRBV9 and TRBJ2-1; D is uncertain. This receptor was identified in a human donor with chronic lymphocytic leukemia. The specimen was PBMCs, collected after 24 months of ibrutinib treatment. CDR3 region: CASSPPGSYNEQFF. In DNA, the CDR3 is TGTGCCAGCAGCCCCCCAGGCTCCTACAATGAGCAGTTCTTC.